This T cell receptor beta chain was profiled in a study of CD8+ T cells in alopecia areata. Study in general: The drug, oral tofacitinib, was given to treated patients at 5 to 10 mg twice daily.

cDNA prepared by RNA extraction and subsequent reverse transcription served as the template for sequencing. The table came from immunoSEQ multiplex PCR; TCRdb's copy has only in-frame clones and leaves some out. The sample consists of 150,000 to 200,000 clones, roughly 60% of them appearing once. Study-wide points: Across lesional scalp, and particularly alopecia totalis/universalis, clonality surpassed that of normal scalp.

Notes on this clone: Its antigen remains unidentified.

CDR3 length: 15 amino acids. Deletions cut 2 bases from V and 0 bases from J, with 11 bases between. CDR1 SGDLS and CDR2 YYNGEE come from the germline V gene. Stated treatment: oral pan-JAK inhibitor, 5-10 mg twice daily. This material consisted of CD4+ T cells sorted from blood, taken at week 24, from a patient treated with tofacitinib. The clonotype was recovered from a human donor with alopecia areata. This chain uses TRBV9 with TRBJ1-1, with a tentative D call TRBD1 (5 bases). CDR3 DNA sequence: TGTGCCAGCAGCGTCCGAATGGGGGTGAACACTGAAGCTTTCTTT. Translating gives CASSVRMGVNTEAFF.